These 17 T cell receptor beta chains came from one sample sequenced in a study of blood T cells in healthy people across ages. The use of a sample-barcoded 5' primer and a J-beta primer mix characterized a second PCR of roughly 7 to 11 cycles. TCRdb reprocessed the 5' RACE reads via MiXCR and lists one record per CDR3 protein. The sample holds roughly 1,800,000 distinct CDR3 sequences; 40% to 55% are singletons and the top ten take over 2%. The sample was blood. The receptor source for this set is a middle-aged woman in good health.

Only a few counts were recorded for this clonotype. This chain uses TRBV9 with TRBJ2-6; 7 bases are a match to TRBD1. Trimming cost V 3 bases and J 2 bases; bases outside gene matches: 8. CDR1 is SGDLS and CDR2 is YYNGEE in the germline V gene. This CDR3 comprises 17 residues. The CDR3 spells CASSAKLQGTGANVLTF. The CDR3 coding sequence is TGTGCCAGCAGCGCAAAACTACAGGGGACTGGGGCCAACGTCCTGACTTTC.

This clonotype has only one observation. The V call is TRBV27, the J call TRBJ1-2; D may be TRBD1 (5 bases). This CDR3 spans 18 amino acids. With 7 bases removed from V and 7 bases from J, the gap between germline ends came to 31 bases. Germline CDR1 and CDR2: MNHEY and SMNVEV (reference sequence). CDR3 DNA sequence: TGTGCCAGCACCCTAAGCCCGGAGTCGGGCTGGGGGTCTGGTGGCTACACCTTC. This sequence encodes CASTLSPESGWGSGGYTF.

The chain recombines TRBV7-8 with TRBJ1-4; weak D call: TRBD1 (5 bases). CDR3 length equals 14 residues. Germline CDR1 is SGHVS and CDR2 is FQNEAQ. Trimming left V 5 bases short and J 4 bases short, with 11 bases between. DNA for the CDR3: TGTGCCAGCAGCGCAGACAGCTTTAATGAAAAACTGTTTTTT. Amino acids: CASSADSFNEKLFF.

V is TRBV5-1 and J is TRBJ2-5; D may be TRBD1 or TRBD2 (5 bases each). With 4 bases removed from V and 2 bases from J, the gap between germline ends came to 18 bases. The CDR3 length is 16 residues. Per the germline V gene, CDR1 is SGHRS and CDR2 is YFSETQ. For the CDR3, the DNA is TGCGCCAGCAGCCCCACCGGGACCACCAAACAAGAGACCCAGTACTTC. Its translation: CASSPTGTTKQETQYF.

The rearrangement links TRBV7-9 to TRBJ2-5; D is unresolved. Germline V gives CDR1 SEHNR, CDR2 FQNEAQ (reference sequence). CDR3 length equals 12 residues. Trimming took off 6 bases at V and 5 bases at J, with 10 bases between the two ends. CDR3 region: CASRVSEETQYF. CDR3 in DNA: TGTGCCAGCAGGGTTTCAGAGGAGACCCAGTACTTC.

The CDR3 sequence: CASSFGTLNTEAFF. The CDR3 DNA reads TGTGCCAGCAGTTTCGGGACTCTGAACACTGAAGCTTTCTTT. V usage is TRBV27 and J usage is TRBJ1-1; maybe TRBD1 (5 bases). V was trimmed by 3 bases and J by 0 bases, leaving 8 bases between them. The CDR3 is 14 amino acids. Germline V gene sequence: CDR1 MNHEY, CDR2 SMNVEV (reference sequence).

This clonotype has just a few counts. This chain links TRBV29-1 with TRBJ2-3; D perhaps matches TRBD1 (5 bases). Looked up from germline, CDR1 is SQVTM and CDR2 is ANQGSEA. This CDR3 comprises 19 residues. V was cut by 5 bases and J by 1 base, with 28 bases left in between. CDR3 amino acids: CSVRGPSWGSSSGTDTQYF. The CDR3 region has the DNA TGCAGCGTTCGCGGCCCCAGTTGGGGCAGCTCTAGTGGCACAGATACGCAGTATTTT.

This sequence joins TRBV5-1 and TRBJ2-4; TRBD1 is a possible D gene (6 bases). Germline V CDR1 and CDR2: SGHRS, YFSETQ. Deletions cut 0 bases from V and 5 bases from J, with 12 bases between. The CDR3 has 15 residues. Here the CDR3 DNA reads TGCGCCAGCAGCTTGGGACAGGTCCTCGAAAACATTCAGTACTTC. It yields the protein CASSLGQVLENIQYF.

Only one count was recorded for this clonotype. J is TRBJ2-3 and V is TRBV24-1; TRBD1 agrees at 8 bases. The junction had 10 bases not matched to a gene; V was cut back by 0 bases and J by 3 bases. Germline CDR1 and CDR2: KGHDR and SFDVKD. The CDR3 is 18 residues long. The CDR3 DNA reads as TGTGCCACCAGTGATTTGAGATCAGGGGGCGGCTTGACAGATACGCAGTATTTT. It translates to CATSDLRSGGGLTDTQYF.

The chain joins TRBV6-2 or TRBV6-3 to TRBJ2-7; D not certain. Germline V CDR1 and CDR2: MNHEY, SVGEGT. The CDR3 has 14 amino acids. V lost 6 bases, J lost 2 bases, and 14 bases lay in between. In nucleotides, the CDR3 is TGTGCCAGCAGCCTCGGACGCAATACCTACGAGCAGTACTTC. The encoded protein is CASSLGRNTYEQYF.

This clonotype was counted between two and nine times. This chain's CDR3 is CASSEWGTGEETQYF. CDR3 nucleotides: TGTGCCAGCAGTGAATGGGGGACAGGGGAAGAGACCCAGTACTTC. The genes are TRBV25-1 and TRBJ2-5; 10 nucleotides line up with TRBD1. The CDR3 has 15 amino acids. In germline, CDR1 is MGHDK, CDR2 SYGVNS. Trimming at V came to 1 base and at J to 3 bases, leaving 2 bases not matched to a gene.

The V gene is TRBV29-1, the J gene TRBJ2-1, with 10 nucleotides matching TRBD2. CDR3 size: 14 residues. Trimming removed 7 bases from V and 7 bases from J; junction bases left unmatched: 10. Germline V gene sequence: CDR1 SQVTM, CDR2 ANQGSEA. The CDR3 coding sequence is TGCAGCGCCCATACTAGCGGGGCGTTAAATGAGCAGTTCTTC. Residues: CSAHTSGALNEQFF.

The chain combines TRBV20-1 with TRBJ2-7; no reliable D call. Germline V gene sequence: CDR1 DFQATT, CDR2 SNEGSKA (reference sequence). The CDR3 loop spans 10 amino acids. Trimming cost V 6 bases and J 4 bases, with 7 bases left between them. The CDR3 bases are TGCAGTGCCCAAAGGTACGAGCAGTACTTC. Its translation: CSAQRYEQYF.

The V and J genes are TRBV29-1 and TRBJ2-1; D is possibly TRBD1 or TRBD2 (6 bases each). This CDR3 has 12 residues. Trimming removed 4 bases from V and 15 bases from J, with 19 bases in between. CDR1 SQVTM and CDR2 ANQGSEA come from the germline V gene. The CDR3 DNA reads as TGCAGCGTTGTCGGGGGCACGAATTTATGGTTCTTC. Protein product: CSVVGGTNLWFF.

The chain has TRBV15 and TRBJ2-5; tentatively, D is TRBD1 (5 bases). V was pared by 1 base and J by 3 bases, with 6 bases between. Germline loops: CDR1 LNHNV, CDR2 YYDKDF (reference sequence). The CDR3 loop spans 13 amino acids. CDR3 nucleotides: TGTGCCACCAGCAGAGGACAGAAAGAGACCCAGTACTTC. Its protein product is CATSRGQKETQYF.

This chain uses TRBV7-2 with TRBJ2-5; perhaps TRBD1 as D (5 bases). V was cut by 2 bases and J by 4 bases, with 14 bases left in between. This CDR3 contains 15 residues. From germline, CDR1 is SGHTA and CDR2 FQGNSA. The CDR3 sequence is CASSLWQGILETQYF. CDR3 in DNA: TGTGCCAGCAGCTTATGGCAGGGTATTTTAGAGACCCAGTACTTC. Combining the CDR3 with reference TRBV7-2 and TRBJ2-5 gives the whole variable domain GAGVSQSPSNKVTEKGKDVELRCDPISGHTALYWYRQSLGQGLEFLIYFQGNSAPDKSGLPSDRFSAERTGGSVSTLTIQRTQQEDSAVYLCASSLWQGILETQYFGPGTRLLVL.

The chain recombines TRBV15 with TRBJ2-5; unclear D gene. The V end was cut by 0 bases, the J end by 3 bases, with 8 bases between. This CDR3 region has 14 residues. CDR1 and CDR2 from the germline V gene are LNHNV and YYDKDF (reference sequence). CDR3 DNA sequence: TGTGCCACCAGCAGAGATTTAACAGAAGAGACCCAGTACTTC. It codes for CATSRDLTEETQYF.